What follows are 11 T cell receptor beta chains derived from one specimen sequenced in a study of cytomegalovirus exposure and HLA in healthy donors (dated by TCRdb to 2017 to 2019). The library relied on the immunoSEQ multiplex PCR assay. For the multiplex PCR, a mixture combining 60 forward primers for TCR Vbeta segments and 13 reverse primers for TCR Jbeta segments was used. TCRdb re-hosts the immuneACCESS table, in-frame sequences only. Its copies lack some clones; in the studies checked, an unresolved V gene accounts for under half of them, and the cause for the rest is not known. This sample holds around 200,000 clones; around four fifths were observed only once. Approximately 2.6% of the sample is held by the ten biggest clonotypes. Sequenced: PBMCs. All receptors come from a woman in her fifties or sixties in good health and CMV-seropositive.

This clone showed up just once. The V gene is TRBV19, the J gene TRBJ1-2, with TRBD1 as a possible D gene (5 bases). This CDR3 is 14 amino acids long. Per germline, CDR1 LNHDA and CDR2 SQIVND (reference sequence). V was pared by 4 bases and J by 6 bases, with 15 bases between. CDR3 protein: CASSKFGRANGYTF. CDR3 sequence (DNA): TGTGCCAGTAGTAAATTTGGCAGGGCTAATGGCTACACCTTC. The full variable domain, with the rest looked up from reference TRBV19 and TRBJ1-2, is DGGITQSPKYLFRKEGQNVTLSCEQNLNHDAMYWYRQDPGQGLRLIYYSQIVNDFQKGDIAEGYSVSREKKESFPLTVTSAQKNPTAFYLCASSKFGRANGYTFGSGTRLTVV.

The chain combines TRBV6-5 with TRBJ1-6, with a weak D call TRBD1 (6 bases). Per germline, CDR1 MNHEY and CDR2 SVGAGI. CDR3 length: 15 amino acids. Deletions cut 4 bases from V and 7 bases from J, with 14 bases between. The CDR3 protein is CASSFAGVGNSPLHF. The CDR3 coding sequence is TGTGCCAGCAGTTTCGCAGGGGTGGGCAATTCACCCCTCCACTTT.

The J gene is TRBJ2-5, the V gene TRBV30, with 10 bases identical to TRBD2. The DNA end favors TRBJ2-7, so the J call may be wrong. The CDR3 sequence is 15 residues long. Germline loops: CDR1 GTSNPN, CDR2 SVGIG (reference sequence). The CDR3 bases are TGTGCCTGGAGCGTACCGGGACTAGCGTCTACCGAGCAGTACTTC. As protein: CAWSVPGLASTEQYF.

The chain employs TRBV5-1 and TRBJ2-5, with 8 bases lining up with TRBD2. V was clipped by 6 bases and J by 9 bases; unmatched bases: 13. The CDR3 spans 14 residues. The germline gives CDR1 SGHRS, CDR2 YFSETQ. The CDR3 sequence: CASTPAGEALAQYF. Here the CDR3 DNA reads TGCGCCAGCACCCCAGCGGGAGAGGCCCTGGCCCAGTACTTC.

This chain connects TRBV5-1 to TRBJ2-7; 8 bases agree with TRBD1. V shed 4 bases and J 3 bases; nucleotides not matched to a gene: 18. The CDR3 length is 18 residues. Germline V lookup: CDR1 SGHRS, CDR2 YFSETQ. The CDR3 loop is CASSVDRTGFDSFYEQYF. DNA for the CDR3: TGCGCCAGCAGCGTAGACCGGACAGGGTTTGATAGCTTCTACGAGCAGTACTTC.

CDR3 in amino acids: CASSLGTSGRSEQFF. The CDR3 DNA sequence: TGCGCCAGCAGCTTGGGGACTAGCGGGAGATCTGAGCAGTTCTTC. V usage is TRBV5-1 and J usage is TRBJ2-1; 13 nucleotides agree with TRBD2. The CDR3 has 15 amino acids. Germline V CDR1 and CDR2: SGHRS, YFSETQ. Losses at the gene ends were 0 bases for V and 9 bases for J; bases not matched to a gene: 3.

The chain employs TRBV20-1 and TRBJ2-4, with D possibly being TRBD2 (5 bases). The CDR3 totals 11 residues. Germline V gene sequence: CDR1 DFQATT, CDR2 SNEGSKA (reference sequence). V lost 7 bases, J lost 9 bases, and 13 bases lay in between. CDR3 residues: CSVAGLGIQYF. CDR3 DNA: TGCAGTGTAGCAGGACTGGGCATTCAGTACTTC.

The chain is built from TRBV5-8 and TRBJ1-2; 7 bases match TRBD1. The CDR3 length is 10 residues. Germline V CDR1 and CDR2: SGHTS, YDEGEE. Losses at the gene ends were 8 bases for V and 8 bases for J; bases not matched to a gene: 3. CDR3 DNA: TGTGCCAGTCGAGGGGGCGGCTACACCTTC. It encodes CASRGGGYTF.

The V call is TRBV7-2, the J call TRBJ2-3; 8 bases align to TRBD2. The V gene end was trimmed by 5 bases and the J gene end by 6 bases; junction bases not matched to a gene: 7. The CDR3 has 14 residues. Germline V gives CDR1 SGHTA, CDR2 FQGNSA. The CDR3 sequence is CASSPSGRGDTQYF. The CDR3 DNA is TGTGCCAGCAGCCCGAGCGGGAGAGGGGATACGCAGTATTTT. Full variable domain (missing parts from reference TRBV7-2 and TRBJ2-3): GAGVSQSPSNKVTEKGKDVELRCDPISGHTALYWYRQSLGQGLEFLIYFQGNSAPDKSGLPSDRFSAERTGGSVSTLTIQRTQQEDSAVYLCASSPSGRGDTQYFGPGTRLTVL.

The CDR3 bases are TGTGCCAGCAGCTCGTTCTCCTACGAGCAGTACTTC. Protein sequence: CASSSFSYEQYF. The chain joins TRBV7-2 to TRBJ2-7; no clear D. The CDR3 sequence is 12 residues long. Trimming left V 4 bases short and J 0 bases short, with 4 bases between. Looked up from germline, CDR1 is SGHTA and CDR2 is FQGNSA.

About this clone itself: At one end the junction does not follow the germline gene, possibly because of a read error. The same CDR3 can be traced to other DNA sequences in this sample. The rearrangement joins TRBV10-3 to TRBJ2-6; tentative D call: TRBD1 (5 bases). The V gene's germline CDR1 is ENHRY and CDR2 SYGVKD. This CDR3 is 15 amino acids long. The CDR3 DNA follows: TGTGCCATCAGTGGGTCCAACTCTGGGGCCAACGTCCTGACCTTC. Its translation is CAISGSNSGANVLTF.